This T cell receptor (beta chain) was obtained from a study of post-analysis software for immune sequencing data. Study summary: There were relapsing-remitting, secondary progressive and progressive-relapsing multiple sclerosis among the disease courses included. Overall study results and limits: Batch-mates among the samples co-clustered strongly by F measure. Included in a set of five TRBV segments more frequent in patients than controls were TRBV5-6, TRBV5-1 and TRBV20-1. There was significantly lower normalized Chao1 diversity in multiple sclerosis patients than in controls.

cDNA libraries for TCR beta contained unique molecular identifiers. Via MiXCR, TCRdb re-called the PCR reads, giving one row per CDR3 protein. The sample includes 350,000 to 450,000 distinct CDR3 sequences, 39% seen only once; the top ten take 7.6%. There are 14 residues in the CDR3. Germline V CDR1 and CDR2: LGHNA, YNFKEQ. The table lists this clonotype with a few counts. The antigen is undetermined. Sequence at one end of the junction differs from germline and may be a read error. Input material: blood. The rearrangement links TRBV4-2 to TRBJ2-1; 7 nucleotides line up with TRBD2. The clonotype was recovered from a girl aged 2 to 9 with multiple sclerosis. The CDR3 sequence: CASSQALADYEKFF. The CDR3 nucleotides read TGTGCCAGCAGCCAAGCTCTAGCGGACTATGAGAAGTTCTTC.